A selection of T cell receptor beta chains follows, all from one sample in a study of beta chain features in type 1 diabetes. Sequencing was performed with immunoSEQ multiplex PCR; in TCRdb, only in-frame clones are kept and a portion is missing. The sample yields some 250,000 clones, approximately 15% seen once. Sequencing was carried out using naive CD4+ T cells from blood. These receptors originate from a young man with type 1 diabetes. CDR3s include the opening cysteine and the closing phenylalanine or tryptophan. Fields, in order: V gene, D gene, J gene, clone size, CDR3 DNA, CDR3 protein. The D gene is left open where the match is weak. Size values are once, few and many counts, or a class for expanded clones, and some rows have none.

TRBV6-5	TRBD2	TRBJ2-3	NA	TGTGCCAGCCGGCCCCCCGGGACTAGATCAGATACGCAGTATTTT	CASRPPGTRSDTQYF
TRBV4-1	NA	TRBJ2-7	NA	TGCGCCAGCAGCCAAGATTGGAGGCAGGACCTCTACGAGCAGTACTTC	CASSQDWRQDLYEQYF
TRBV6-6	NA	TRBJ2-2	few	TGTGCCAGCAGGAAGAAGCTGGAGCTGTTTTTT	CASRKKLELFF
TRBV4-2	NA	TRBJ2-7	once	TGTGCCAGCAGCCAGGGCGGGGATCGCTACGAGCAGTACTTC	CASSQGGDRYEQYF
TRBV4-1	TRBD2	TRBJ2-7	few	TGCGCCAGCAGCCAAGTTGTAGTAGCGGGAAGCGAGCAGTACTTC	CASSQVVVAGSEQYF
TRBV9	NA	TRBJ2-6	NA	TGTGCCAGCAGCGTCGGGGGTACCGGGGCCAACGTCCTGACTTTC	CASSVGGTGANVLTF
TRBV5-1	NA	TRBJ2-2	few	TGCGCCAGCAGGAGGGCGACCGGGGAGCTGTTTTTT	CASRRATGELFF
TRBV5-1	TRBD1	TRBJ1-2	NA	TGCGCCAGCAGCTTGGGACAGGGGAGGTATGGCTACACCTTC	CASSLGQGRYGYTF
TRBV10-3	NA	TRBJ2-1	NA	TGTGCCATCAGTGAGCGGGACTCGCCAGAGGGTCCTGAGCAGTTCTTC	CAISERDSPEGPEQFF
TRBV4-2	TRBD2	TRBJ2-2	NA	TGTGCCAGCAGCCAAGAGATAGCGGGGGACACCGGGGAGCTGTTTTTT	CASSQEIAGDTGELFF
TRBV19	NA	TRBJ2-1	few	TGTGCCAGTAGTACAGGTTACAACTCCTACAATGAGCAGTTCTTC	CASSTGYNSYNEQFF
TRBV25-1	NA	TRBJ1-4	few	TGTGCCAGCAGTCGGTCAGGGGAGCCTAATGAAAAACTGTTTTTT	CASSRSGEPNEKLFF
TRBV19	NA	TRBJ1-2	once	TGTGCCAGTAGTCTCGAACTATCTAACTATGGCTACACCTTC	CASSLELSNYGYTF
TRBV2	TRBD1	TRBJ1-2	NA	TGTGCCAGCACCTTGGCACAGGGGGCGCATAATGGCTACACCTTC	CASTLAQGAHNGYTF
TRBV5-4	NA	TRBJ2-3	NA	TGTGCCAGCAGCATCTCGGGACTGACAACAGATACGCAGTATTTT	CASSISGLTTDTQYF
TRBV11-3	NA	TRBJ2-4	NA	TGTGCCAGCTCGATAGGGCAGGGGATGAACATTCAGTACTTC	CASSIGQGMNIQYF
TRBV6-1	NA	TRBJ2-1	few	TGTGCCAGCAGTGAACGAGGGCTTGGTGGGCAGTTCTTC	CASSERGLGGQFF
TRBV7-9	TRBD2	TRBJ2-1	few	TGTGCCAGCAGCCGACTAGCGGGCTACAATGAGCAGTTCTTC	CASSRLAGYNEQFF
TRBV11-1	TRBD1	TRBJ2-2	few	TGTGCCAGCAGCTTATCGACAGGGTACGGGGAGCTGTTTTTT	CASSLSTGYGELFF
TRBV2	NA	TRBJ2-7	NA	TGTGCCAGCAGTTCGTACGAGCAGTACTTC	CASSSYEQYF
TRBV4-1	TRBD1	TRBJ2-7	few	TGCGCCAGCAGCCAGGCCTCCGGGACAGGGCAGGACGAGCAGTACTTC	CASSQASGTGQDEQYF
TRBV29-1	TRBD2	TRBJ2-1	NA	TGCAGCGCCTCAAGACTAGCGGGAGAGTTTGGGCAGTTCTTC	CSASRLAGEFGQFF
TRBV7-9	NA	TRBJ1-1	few	TGTGCCAGCAGCTCGCCGGGTCCGAACACTGAAGCTTTCTTT	CASSSPGPNTEAFF
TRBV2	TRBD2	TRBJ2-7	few	TGTGCCAGCAGTGCGGGGGGCAGCGGGGGTTACGAGCAGTACTTC	CASSAGGSGGYEQYF
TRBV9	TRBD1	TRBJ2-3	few	TGTGCCAGCAGCGTAACAGGGGCCGGCACAGATACGCAGTATTTT	CASSVTGAGTDTQYF
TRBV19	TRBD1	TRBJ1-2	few	TGTGCCAGTAGTACTACAGGGGACTATGGCTACACCTTC	CASSTTGDYGYTF
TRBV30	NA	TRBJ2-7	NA	TGTGCCTGGAGTACGGGGGACCTCCTCGAGCAGTACTTC	CAWSTGDLLEQYF
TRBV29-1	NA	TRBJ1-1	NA	TGCAGCGCCCGCCATAGGAACACTGAAGCTTTCTTT	CSARHRNTEAFF
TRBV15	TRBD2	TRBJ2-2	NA	TGTGCCACCAGCAGAGATCCTAGAGGGAGGGCCGGGGAGCTGTTTTTT	CATSRDPRGRAGELFF
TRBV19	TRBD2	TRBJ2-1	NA	TGTGCCAGTAGTCCGGGACTAGCGGGGTACAATGAGCAGTTCTTC	CASSPGLAGYNEQFF
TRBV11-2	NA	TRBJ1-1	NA	TGTGCCAGCAGCTTAGTTTATGGAGGGAACACTGAAGCTTTCTTT	CASSLVYGGNTEAFF
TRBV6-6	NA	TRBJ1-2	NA	TGTGCCACTATAGGGGGGGCCGTAAGCTATGGCTACACCTTC	CATIGGAVSYGYTF
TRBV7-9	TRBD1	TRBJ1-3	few	TGTGCCAGCAGCGCGTCCGGGACAGCTGGAAACACCATATATTTT	CASSASGTAGNTIYF
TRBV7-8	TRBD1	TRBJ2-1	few	TGTGCCAGCAGCGCTTCCGGGACAGGGCAGTTCTTC	CASSASGTGQFF
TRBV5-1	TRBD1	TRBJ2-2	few	TGCGCCAGCAGCTCAAGGACAGGGGGCACCGGGGAGCTGTTTTTT	CASSSRTGGTGELFF
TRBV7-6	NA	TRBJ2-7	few	TGTGCCAGCAGCCCCGGGACCTACGAGCAGTACTTC	CASSPGTYEQYF
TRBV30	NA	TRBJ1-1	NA	TGTGCCTGGAGTGGGAAGGGAAAGGGGACTGAAGCTTTCTTT	CAWSGKGKGTEAFF
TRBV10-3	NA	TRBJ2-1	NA	TGTGCCATCAGTGAGTCTGGGCAGGGAAACAATGAGCAGTTCTTC	CAISESGQGNNEQFF
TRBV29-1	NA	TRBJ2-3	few	TGCAGCGTAGAGAAGACAGATACGCAGTATTTT	CSVEKTDTQYF
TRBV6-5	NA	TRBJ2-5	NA	TGTGCCAGCACTCCCGGAGGGCAGGAGACCCAGTACTTC	CASTPGGQETQYF
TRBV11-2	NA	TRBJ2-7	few	TGTGCCAGCAGCTTTGAGAGACTGTCCTACGAGCAGTACTTC	CASSFERLSYEQYF
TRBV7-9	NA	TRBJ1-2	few	TGTGCCAGCAGCACCTTACCAGGGAGGCATGGCTACACCTTC	CASSTLPGRHGYTF
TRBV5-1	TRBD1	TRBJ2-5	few	TGCGCCAGCAGCTCGGGACAGCAAGAGACCCAGTACTTC	CASSSGQQETQYF
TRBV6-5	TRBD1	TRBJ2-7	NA	TGTGCCAGCAGCTTCGACAGGGGGCAGTACGAGCAGTACTTC	CASSFDRGQYEQYF
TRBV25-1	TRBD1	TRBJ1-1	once	TGTGCCAGCAGTGGGACAGGGGGGAACACTGAAGCTTTCTTT	CASSGTGGNTEAFF
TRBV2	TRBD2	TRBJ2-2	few	TGTGCCAGCAGTTTTGGGACTAGCGAGGGCGGGGAGCTGTTTTTT	CASSFGTSEGGELFF
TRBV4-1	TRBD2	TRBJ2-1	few	TGCGCCAGCAGCCAGGAACGACTAGCGGGAATCTATGAGCAGTTCTTC	CASSQERLAGIYEQFF
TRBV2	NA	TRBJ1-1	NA	TGTGCCAGCATTCTGGATGGAGTAGCTTTCTTT	CASILDGVAFF
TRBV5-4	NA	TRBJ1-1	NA	TGTGCCAGCACCTCTCCGGGGAACACTGAAGCTTTCTTT	CASTSPGNTEAFF
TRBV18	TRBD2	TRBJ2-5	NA	TGTGCCAGCTCACCAGGGACGGGGGGACAAGAGACCCAGTACTTC	CASSPGTGGQETQYF
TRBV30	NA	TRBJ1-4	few	TGTGCCTGGGACTTGTCGAAGGCGGGTGAAAAACTGTTTTTT	CAWDLSKAGEKLFF
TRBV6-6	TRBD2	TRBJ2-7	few	TGTGCCAGTAGTACTAGCGGGAGCTCCTACGAGCAGTACTTC	CASSTSGSSYEQYF
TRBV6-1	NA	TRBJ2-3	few	TGTGCCAGCAGGACTTTGGATACGCAGTATTTT	CASRTLDTQYF
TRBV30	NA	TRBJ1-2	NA	TGTGCCTGGGAGGACACCGGGAACTATGGCTACACCTTC	CAWEDTGNYGYTF
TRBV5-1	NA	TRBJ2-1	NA	TGCGCCAGCAGCCAGGACAGTAGCTCCTACAATGAGCAGTTCTTC	CASSQDSSSYNEQFF